This T cell receptor beta chain was observed in a study of shared clonotypes between healthy human individuals. General study points: Rarefaction revealed incomplete sorted-subset sequencing despite large depth.

The data were produced by immunoSEQ multiplex PCR, yet TCRdb's version contains in-frame clones alone and is incomplete. This sample has a few million clones, with under 95% found just once. With respect to this clone: Its cognate antigen is unknown.

Healthy and HIV-negative, the adult donors had no recent acute infections or vaccinations. Memory CD4+ cells were the fraction left after CD45RA+ naive selection. Per the germline V gene, CDR1 is SGHTA and CDR2 is FQGTGA. Trimming removed 2 bases from V and 2 bases from J; junction bases left unmatched: 5. CDR3 length: 16 amino acids. This chain connects TRBV7-3 to TRBJ2-3; TRBD2 aligns across 9 bases. The sequence derives from a man in his late teens or twenties in good health. Some clones in this sample may be carry-over from other donors' samples. Sequencing input: naive CD4+ T cells from PBMCs. Subset noted: CD45RA+ positively selected. The CDR3 region has the DNA TGTGCCAGCAGCTTACTGGCTAGCGGGAACACAGATACGCAGTATTTT. It yields the protein CASSLLASGNTDTQYF.